Listed here are 21 T cell receptor beta chains from one sample, sequenced in a study of T-cell reconstitution after alpha-beta-depleted transplantation in children. It was with unique molecular identifiers that the TCRbeta library was prepared. TCRdb recomputed calls from the PCR reads with MiXCR, one row per CDR3 protein. The table lists around 90,000 distinct CDR3 sequences, around 15% of them singletons. Sequenced here: PBMCs, mostly from graft donor cells, sampled 180 days after TCRalphabeta/CD19-depleted stem cell transplant. These receptors came from a male patient aged 2 to 9 who had a stem cell transplant for acute lymphoblastic leukemia, so the T cells may come from the graft donor.

This clonotype was observed a few times. The chain joins TRBV27 to TRBJ2-3; TRBD2 might be the D (6 bases). Germline CDR1 reads MNHEY; CDR2 reads SMNVEV (reference sequence). The CDR3 length is 16 residues. Trimming removed 3 bases at V and 0 bases at J, with 13 bases between. CDR3 residues: CASSFGWGDSTDTQYF. CDR3 coding DNA: TGTGCCAGCAGTTTCGGTTGGGGGGATAGCACAGATACGCAGTATTTT.

This clonotype has more than one count but fewer than ten. The chain is built from TRBV25-1 and TRBJ1-1; D is uncertain. Per the germline V gene, CDR1 is MGHDK and CDR2 is SYGVNS. CDR3 length equals 15 residues. The V end was cut by 1 base, the J end by 0 bases, with 9 bases between. CDR3 DNA: TGTGCCAGCAGTGAATCTCCAGCCATGAACACTGAAGCTTTCTTT. Translation: CASSESPAMNTEAFF.

The gene calls are TRBV20-1 and TRBJ2-5; D remains ambiguous. Per the germline V gene, CDR1 is DFQATT and CDR2 is SNEGSKA (reference sequence). The CDR3 sequence is 12 residues long. V dropped 7 bases and J dropped 4 bases, with 13 bases sitting between them. The CDR3 DNA sequence: TGCAGTGTACGCGGCCTCGGAGAGACCCAGTACTTC. It yields the protein CSVRGLGETQYF.

This clonotype occurred many times. The rearrangement joins TRBV29-1 to TRBJ1-1; unclear D gene. V was pared by 5 bases and J by 5 bases, with 15 bases between. Looked up from germline, CDR1 is SQVTM and CDR2 is ANQGSEA. The CDR3 length is 13 residues. The CDR3 DNA is TGCAGCGTTCCTGCACACCCCGGGACTGAAGCTTTCTTT. Its translation: CSVPAHPGTEAFF.

This clonotype was detected many times. This rearrangement joins TRBV7-2 to TRBJ1-2; D perhaps matches TRBD1 (5 bases). Germline loops: CDR1 SGHTA, CDR2 FQGNSA. The CDR3 consists of 15 residues. V lost 5 bases and J 4 bases, leaving 17 bases between the germline ends. In DNA, the CDR3 is TGTGCCAGCAGCCTAGGGGCAGGAGTTATCTATGGCTACACCTTC. Encoded protein: CASSLGAGVIYGYTF.

This clonotype has a count of ten or more. The rearrangement joins TRBV12-3 or TRBV12-4 to TRBJ1-3; the D gene is possibly TRBD1 (5 bases). This CDR3 is 13 amino acids long. V was cut by 4 bases and J by 3 bases, with 7 bases left in between. The CDR3 loop is CASSSRDGNTIYF. The DNA of the CDR3 is TGTGCCAGCAGTTCCAGGGATGGAAACACCATATATTTT.

The genes are TRBV12-3 or TRBV12-4 and TRBJ1-1, with D maybe TRBD1 (6 bases). The CDR3 is 16 amino acids. V lost 1 base to trimming and J lost 1 base, with 13 bases between them. The CDR3 DNA reads as TGTGCCAGCAGTTTAGGGAGCGGAGGGGGGAACACTGAAGCTTTCTTT. This gives the protein CASSLGSGGGNTEAFF.

This clonotype has only a few counts. V is TRBV6-5 and J is TRBJ1-5; D not resolved. This CDR3 contains 14 residues. The germline gives CDR1 MNHEY, CDR2 SVGAGI. Trimming left V 3 bases short and J 7 bases short, with 13 bases between. The CDR3 coding sequence is TGTGCCAGCAGTTATTCCCCCTCCGCGCAGCCCCAGCATTTT. As protein: CASSYSPSAQPQHF.

This clonotype was observed a handful of times. This chain links TRBV20-1 with TRBJ1-4, with D unresolved. With 8 bases removed from V and 3 bases from J, the gap between germline ends came to 7 bases. Per germline, CDR1 DFQATT and CDR2 SNEGSKA (reference sequence). There are 11 residues in the CDR3. The CDR3: CSPAANEKLFF. CDR3 DNA sequence: TGCAGTCCCGCGGCTAATGAAAAACTGTTTTTT.

This clonotype was seen a handful of times. This chain uses TRBV12-3 or TRBV12-4 with TRBJ2-1; the D gene is possibly TRBD2 (7 bases). The CDR3 has 16 residues. Trimming took off 7 bases at V and 0 bases at J, with 16 bases between the two ends. The CDR3 reads CASTMYRGASYNEQFF. The CDR3 DNA reads as TGTGCCAGCACAATGTACCGGGGGGCCTCCTACAATGAGCAGTTCTTC.

This clonotype was found a few times. The genes are TRBV20-1 and TRBJ2-4; the D is unclear. The CDR3 spans 13 residues. CDR1 DFQATT and CDR2 SNEGSKA come from the germline V gene (reference sequence). The V gene lost 2 bases and the J gene lost 7 bases, with 12 bases spanning the gap. CDR3 sequence (DNA): TGCAGTGCTAGATTAGCCGGTCGGAACATTCAGTACTTC. Protein product: CSARLAGRNIQYF.

This rearrangement joins TRBV20-1 to TRBJ1-1; unclear D gene. V lost 6 bases to trimming and J lost 2 bases, with 10 bases between them. CDR1 is DFQATT and CDR2 is SNEGSKA in the germline V gene (reference sequence). The CDR3 contains 12 residues. CDR3: CSAPEPNTEAFF. Written as DNA, the CDR3 is TGCAGTGCCCCGGAGCCAAACACTGAAGCTTTCTTT.

This clonotype was counted between two and nine times. J is TRBJ2-1 and V is TRBV7-9; D is ambiguous. This CDR3 comprises 12 residues. Trimming shortened V by 1 base and J by 7 bases, and 5 bases separated the two germline ends. CDR1 is SEHNR, CDR2 FQNEAQ, per germline (reference sequence). The CDR3 nucleotides read TGTGCCAGCAGCTTAGTTCCGAATGAGCAGTTCTTC. Encoded protein: CASSLVPNEQFF.

The chain carries TRBV10-3 and TRBJ2-1; either TRBD1 or TRBD2 may fit D (5 bases each). Germline CDR1 reads ENHRY; CDR2 reads SYGVKD. Deletions cut 3 bases from V and 1 base from J, with 7 bases between. The CDR3 spans 14 residues. The CDR3 DNA follows: TGTGCCATCAGTGATGGGGGTTCCTACAATGAGCAGTTCTTC. It codes for CAISDGGSYNEQFF.

Sample share makes this clonotype medium-sized. The rearrangement joins TRBV12-3 or TRBV12-4 to TRBJ1-2; D gene uncertain. The germline V and J ends were trimmed by 5 bases and 4 bases, with 17 bases remaining between them. CDR3 length equals 15 residues. Here the CDR3 reads CASSPRGGPFYGYTF. DNA for the CDR3: TGTGCCAGCAGTCCCCGGGGAGGGCCATTCTATGGCTACACCTTC.

This clonotype occurred a few times. V usage is TRBV7-8 and J usage is TRBJ2-1, with D unclear. The CDR3 sequence is 15 residues long. Germline CDR1 is SGHVS and CDR2 is FQNEAQ. The germline V and J ends were trimmed by 1 base and 3 bases, with 10 bases remaining between them. This chain's CDR3 is CASSLEQGLYNEQFF. The CDR3 DNA sequence: TGTGCCAGCAGCTTAGAGCAAGGGCTCTACAATGAGCAGTTCTTC.

The rearrangement links TRBV10-1 to TRBJ2-7; TRBD1 is a possible D gene (5 bases). The CDR3 extends over 14 amino acids. Germline CDR1 reads WNHNN; CDR2 reads SYGVQD (reference sequence). Trimming left V 3 bases short and J 3 bases short, with 12 bases between. The CDR3 loop reads CASSETTEGYEQYF. The DNA of the CDR3 is TGCGCCAGCAGTGAAACGACAGAAGGCTACGAGCAGTACTTC.

This clonotype was detected only a few times. The V call is TRBV5-1, the J call TRBJ2-2, with TRBD2 matching 12 bases. The CDR3 totals 19 residues. V gave up 1 base and J gave up 0 bases; unmatched junction bases: 7. Looked up from germline, CDR1 is SGHRS and CDR2 is YFSETQ. In DNA, the CDR3 is TGCGCCAGCAGCTTGAGGACGACTAGCGGGGGAGCGAACACCGGGGAGCTGTTTTTT. Encoded protein: CASSLRTTSGGANTGELFF.

This clonotype showed up just a few times. This rearrangement joins TRBV13 to TRBJ2-7; 9 nucleotides agree with TRBD1. Trimming removed 4 bases from V and 0 bases from J; junction bases left unmatched: 7. There are 16 residues in the CDR3. Germline V gives CDR1 PRHDT, CDR2 FYEKMQ (reference sequence). The CDR3 is CASSSTGTGLSYEQYF. The CDR3 region has the DNA TGTGCCAGCAGCTCAACCGGGACAGGGCTCTCCTACGAGCAGTACTTC.

This clonotype was seen more than once but under ten times. This chain joins TRBV5-1 and TRBJ1-2; the D gene is possibly TRBD1 (5 bases). Looked up from germline, CDR1 is SGHRS and CDR2 is YFSETQ. The length of the CDR3 is 14 residues. Between the trimmed V and J ends, which lost 4 bases and 6 bases, there was a span of 16 bases. CDR3 protein: CASSPRLGGDGYTF. DNA for the CDR3: TGCGCCAGCAGCCCTCGTCTGGGAGGGGATGGCTACACCTTC.

This clonotype has only a few counts. This rearrangement joins TRBV14 to TRBJ2-2; no definite D call. Between the trimmed V and J ends, which lost 1 base and 10 bases, there was a span of 10 bases. Germline lookup yields CDR1 SGHDN and CDR2 FVKESK. The CDR3 runs to 13 residues. The CDR3 region is CASSQGWHLELFF. The CDR3 DNA is TGTGCCAGCAGCCAAGGTTGGCACTTGGAGCTGTTTTTT.